These T cell receptor beta chains were read from a single sample in a study of OX40 agonist ivuxolimab in advanced cancers. TCRdb keeps only in-frame clones here, not all; method: immunoSEQ multiplex PCR. The table includes tens of thousands of clones, 80% to 90% detected once. The sample was CD4+ or CD8+ T cells sorted from blood, taken in a trial of the OX40 agonist ivuxolimab. All receptors derive from an adult with an advanced solid tumor such as melanoma, head and neck, liver or kidney cancer. The CDR3 runs from the conserved cysteine through the conserved F or W. The D gene is left open where the match is weak. Clone sizes are given selectively: once, few, many, or a class where the clone is expanded.

CDR3aa: CATQYVSVREAFF
CDR3nt: TGTGCCACCCAATACGTGTCAGTCCGAGAAGCTTTCTTT
j_gene: TRBJ1-1
d_gene: NA
abundance: NA
v_gene: TRBV21-1

CDR3aa: CAWSRRGIGELFF
CDR3nt: TGTGCCTGGAGTCGAAGGGGGATCGGGGAGCTGTTTTTT
j_gene: TRBJ2-2
d_gene: NA
abundance: NA
v_gene: TRBV30

CDR3aa: CASTLPRGGLAKNIQYF
CDR3nt: TGTGCCAGCACCCTTCCGCGCGGGGGTTTAGCCAAAAACATTCAGTACTTC
j_gene: TRBJ2-4
d_gene: TRBD2
abundance: NA
v_gene: TRBV7-2

CDR3aa: CAISGVNRGQGGYTF
CDR3nt: TGTGCCATCAGTGGGGTGAACAGGGGGCAGGGTGGCTACACCTTC
j_gene: TRBJ1-2
d_gene: TRBD1
abundance: many
v_gene: TRBV10-3

CDR3aa: CASSIGGGTVNSPLHF
CDR3nt: TGTGCCAGTAGTATAGGGGGGGGGACGGTGAATTCACCCCTCCACTTT
j_gene: TRBJ1-6
d_gene: NA
abundance: NA
v_gene: TRBV19

CDR3aa: CASSQEQSLSASYEQYF
CDR3nt: TGCGCCAGCAGCCAAGAACAGAGCCTATCAGCGTCCTACGAGCAGTACTTC
j_gene: TRBJ2-7
d_gene: NA
abundance: NA
v_gene: TRBV4-3

CDR3aa: CASGRADEQFF
CDR3nt: TGTGCCAGTGGCAGGGCGGATGAGCAGTTCTTC
j_gene: TRBJ2-1
d_gene: NA
abundance: NA
v_gene: TRBV19

CDR3aa: CASRIPSGGELFF
CDR3nt: TGTGCCAGCAGAATCCCGTCTGGCGGGGAGCTGTTTTTT
j_gene: TRBJ2-2
d_gene: NA
abundance: NA
v_gene: TRBV28

CDR3aa: CASSLQFMNTEAFF
CDR3nt: TGCGCCAGCAGCTTGCAATTCATGAACACTGAAGCTTTCTTT
j_gene: TRBJ1-1
d_gene: NA
abundance: NA
v_gene: TRBV5-1

CDR3aa: CASTLGGGTGELFF
CDR3nt: TGTGCCAGTACCCTGGGTGGAGGGACCGGGGAGCTGTTTTTT
j_gene: TRBJ2-2
d_gene: NA
abundance: NA
v_gene: TRBV19

CDR3aa: CASSVEGQPSGNTIYF
CDR3nt: TGTGCCAGCAGCGTAGAGGGACAGCCCTCTGGAAACACCATATATTTT
j_gene: TRBJ1-3
d_gene: TRBD1
abundance: NA
v_gene: TRBV9

CDR3aa: CASGESTTDTQYF
CDR3nt: TGTGCCAGCGGGGAATCGACTACAGATACGCAGTATTTT
j_gene: TRBJ2-3
d_gene: NA
abundance: NA
v_gene: TRBV28

CDR3aa: CASSLERGRNEKLFF
CDR3nt: TGCGCCAGCAGCTTGGAGAGGGGTAGAAATGAAAAACTGTTTTTT
j_gene: TRBJ1-4
d_gene: NA
abundance: once
v_gene: TRBV5-1

CDR3aa: CASSQAPQTSYNEQFF
CDR3nt: TGTGCCAGCAGCCAAGCCCCCCAAACCTCCTACAATGAGCAGTTCTTC
j_gene: TRBJ2-1
d_gene: NA
abundance: NA
v_gene: TRBV4-2

CDR3aa: CASSLGWTGGASGELFF
CDR3nt: TGTGCCAGCAGCTTAGGGTGGACAGGGGGCGCATCCGGGGAGCTGTTTTTT
j_gene: TRBJ2-2
d_gene: TRBD1
abundance: once
v_gene: TRBV7-2

CDR3aa: CASSLAPRGRGKLFF
CDR3nt: TGTGCCAGCAGCTTAGCGCCCAGGGGCAGGGGGAAACTGTTTTTT
j_gene: TRBJ1-4
d_gene: TRBD1
abundance: NA
v_gene: TRBV7-9

CDR3aa: CASSLALGGGYTF
CDR3nt: TGTGCCAGCAGCTTAGCCCTGGGTGGTGGCTACACCTTC
j_gene: TRBJ1-2
d_gene: NA
abundance: NA
v_gene: TRBV7-9

CDR3aa: CASSPEVAAGAFF
CDR3nt: TGTGCCAGCAGCCCCGAAGTCGCGGCAGGGGCTTTCTTT
j_gene: TRBJ1-1
d_gene: NA
abundance: few
v_gene: TRBV11-1

CDR3aa: CASSYSGQGFYEQYF
CDR3nt: TGTGCCAGCAGTTACTCTGGACAGGGGTTCTACGAGCAGTACTTC
j_gene: TRBJ2-7
d_gene: TRBD1
abundance: once
v_gene: TRBV6-5

CDR3aa: CASGERRVSGNTIYF
CDR3nt: TGTGCCAGCGGGGAGCGCAGGGTATCTGGAAACACCATATATTTT
j_gene: TRBJ1-3
d_gene: NA
abundance: NA
v_gene: TRBV28

CDR3aa: CASSPNQGIGSGEAFF
CDR3nt: TGTGCCAGCTCACCGAATCAGGGAATTGGCTCAGGTGAAGCTTTCTTT
j_gene: TRBJ1-1
d_gene: NA
abundance: NA
v_gene: TRBV18

CDR3aa: CASSIGGPASVYTF
CDR3nt: TGTGCCAGTAGTATAGGCGGGCCCGCATCAGTCTACACCTTC
j_gene: TRBJ1-2
d_gene: NA
abundance: once
v_gene: TRBV19

CDR3aa: CASSPGQGRNGELFF
CDR3nt: TGTGCCAGCAGCCCCGGACAGGGAAGGAACGGGGAGCTGTTTTTT
j_gene: TRBJ2-2
d_gene: TRBD1
abundance: NA
v_gene: TRBV13

CDR3aa: CSARAPYEAFF
CDR3nt: TGCAGTGCTAGAGCCCCCTATGAAGCTTTCTTT
j_gene: TRBJ1-1
d_gene: NA
abundance: NA
v_gene: TRBV20-1

CDR3aa: CASSRTGTGELFF
CDR3nt: TGTGCCAGCAGTCGCACGGGGACCGGGGAGCTGTTTTTT
j_gene: TRBJ2-2
d_gene: NA
abundance: NA
v_gene: TRBV6-5

CDR3aa: CASSFTTGTGEETDTQYF
CDR3nt: TGTGCCAGCAGCTTCACGACCGGGACAGGGGAAGAGACAGATACGCAGTATTTT
j_gene: TRBJ2-3
d_gene: TRBD1
abundance: NA
v_gene: TRBV7-9

CDR3aa: CASSQGASGRERRYEQYF
CDR3nt: TGTGCCAGCAGCCAAGGCGCTAGCGGGAGGGAGAGGAGGTACGAGCAGTACTTC
j_gene: TRBJ2-7
d_gene: TRBD2
abundance: NA
v_gene: TRBV14

CDR3aa: CATSRGGQGEQPQHF
CDR3nt: TGTGCCACCAGCAGAGGGGGACAGGGGGAACAGCCCCAGCATTTT
j_gene: TRBJ1-5
d_gene: TRBD1
abundance: NA
v_gene: TRBV15

CDR3aa: CASRPDVSSGNTIYF
CDR3nt: TGTGCCAGCAGGCCCGACGTGAGCTCTGGAAACACCATATATTTT
j_gene: TRBJ1-3
d_gene: NA
abundance: NA
v_gene: TRBV6-6

CDR3aa: CASSRTSTGELFF
CDR3nt: TGTGCCAGCAGTAGGACATCCACCGGGGAGCTGTTTTTT
j_gene: TRBJ2-2
d_gene: NA
abundance: NA
v_gene: TRBV6-4

CDR3aa: CASSLAPVVYNEQFF
CDR3nt: TGTGCCAGCAGTTTAGCGCCCGTGGTCTACAATGAGCAGTTCTTC
j_gene: TRBJ2-1
d_gene: NA
abundance: NA
v_gene: TRBV28

CDR3aa: CASSPQPGGPAGNTIYF
CDR3nt: TGTGCCAGCTCACCCCAACCGGGAGGACCAGCTGGAAACACCATATATTTT
j_gene: TRBJ1-3
d_gene: NA
abundance: NA
v_gene: TRBV18

CDR3aa: CASSSLGLAYNEQFF
CDR3nt: TGTGCCAGCAGCTCCCTTGGTCTAGCTTACAATGAGCAGTTCTTC
j_gene: TRBJ2-1
d_gene: NA
abundance: once
v_gene: TRBV11-2

CDR3aa: CASSLYNRGPEAFF
CDR3nt: TGTGCCAGCAGTTTATATAACAGGGGGCCTGAAGCTTTCTTT
j_gene: TRBJ1-1
d_gene: TRBD1
abundance: NA
v_gene: TRBV28

CDR3aa: CASSGQNYNEQFF
CDR3nt: TGTGCCAGTAGTGGGCAGAATTACAATGAGCAGTTCTTC
j_gene: TRBJ2-1
d_gene: NA
abundance: NA
v_gene: TRBV19

CDR3aa: CASSQDSGNYGYTF
CDR3nt: TGCGCCAGCAGCCAAGATAGCGGTAACTATGGCTACACCTTC
j_gene: TRBJ1-2
d_gene: NA
abundance: NA
v_gene: TRBV4-3

CDR3aa: CASSLSEAVHYEQYF
CDR3nt: TGTGCCAGCAGCTTATCTGAAGCTGTACACTACGAGCAGTACTTC
j_gene: TRBJ2-7
d_gene: NA
abundance: NA
v_gene: TRBV7-6

CDR3aa: CSVGRDSYNEQFF
CDR3nt: TGCAGCGTTGGGAGGGACTCCTACAATGAGCAGTTCTTC
j_gene: TRBJ2-1
d_gene: NA
abundance: NA
v_gene: TRBV29-1

CDR3aa: CASSPPVGGGTPYEQYF
CDR3nt: TGTGCCAGCTCACCACCGGTAGGAGGCGGGACTCCCTACGAGCAGTACTTC
j_gene: TRBJ2-7
d_gene: NA
abundance: NA
v_gene: TRBV18

CDR3aa: CASSELNEQFF
CDR3nt: TGTGCCAGCAGTGAACTTAATGAGCAGTTCTTC
j_gene: TRBJ2-1
d_gene: NA
abundance: NA
v_gene: TRBV6-1

CDR3aa: CASSEQGWSDTIYF
CDR3nt: TGTGCCAGCAGTGAGCAGGGGTGGTCTGACACCATATATTTT
j_gene: TRBJ1-3
d_gene: NA
abundance: NA
v_gene: TRBV2

CDR3aa: CASGPTGEAKNIQYF
CDR3nt: TGTGCTAGTGGTCCCACAGGGGAAGCCAAAAACATTCAGTACTTC
j_gene: TRBJ2-4
d_gene: TRBD1
abundance: NA
v_gene: TRBV12-5

CDR3aa: CAWSSREDNSPLHF
CDR3nt: TGTGCCTGGAGTTCCCGGGAGGATAATTCACCCCTCCACTTT
j_gene: TRBJ1-6
d_gene: NA
abundance: NA
v_gene: TRBV30

CDR3aa: CASSFDGPLSEQYF
CDR3nt: TGTGCCAGCAGCTTTGACGGCCCTCTGAGCGAGCAGTACTTC
j_gene: TRBJ2-7
d_gene: NA
abundance: NA
v_gene: TRBV7-3

CDR3aa: CAWSPQGDRNQPQHF
CDR3nt: TGTGCCTGGAGTCCCCAGGGGGATCGCAATCAGCCCCAGCATTTT
j_gene: TRBJ1-5
d_gene: TRBD1
abundance: NA
v_gene: TRBV30

CDR3aa: CASSLRELRYYGYTF
CDR3nt: TGTGCCAGCAGTTTACGGGAGCTGAGGTATTATGGCTACACCTTC
j_gene: TRBJ1-2
d_gene: NA
abundance: few
v_gene: TRBV28

CDR3aa: CASSQTGTGGWETQYF
CDR3nt: TGCGCCAGCAGCCAGACCGGGACAGGCGGTTGGGAGACCCAGTACTTC
j_gene: TRBJ2-5
d_gene: TRBD1
abundance: NA
v_gene: TRBV4-1

CDR3aa: CAWGPYPIGTGELRSRGDYGYTF
CDR3nt: TGTGCCTGGGGTCCCTACCCAATCGGGACAGGGGAACTCCGTTCCCGAGGGGACTATGGCTACACCTTC
j_gene: TRBJ1-2
d_gene: TRBD1
abundance: NA
v_gene: TRBV30

CDR3aa: CASIPRTAQETQYF
CDR3nt: TGTGCCAGCATTCCGCGAACAGCCCAAGAGACCCAGTACTTC
j_gene: TRBJ2-5
d_gene: NA
abundance: NA
v_gene: TRBV2

CDR3aa: CASSLGTDRAYEQYF
CDR3nt: TGCGCCAGCAGCTTGGGAACAGATCGGGCGTACGAGCAGTACTTC
j_gene: TRBJ2-7
d_gene: NA
abundance: NA
v_gene: TRBV5-1

CDR3aa: CSVEDHISLFF
CDR3nt: TGCAGCGTTGAAGATCATATTAGCCTGTTTTTT
j_gene: TRBJ2-2
d_gene: NA
abundance: NA
v_gene: TRBV29-1

CDR3aa: CASSQLQGNYGYTF
CDR3nt: TGCGCCAGCAGCCAATTACAGGGCAACTATGGCTACACCTTC
j_gene: TRBJ1-2
d_gene: NA
abundance: NA
v_gene: TRBV4-3

CDR3aa: CASSVAAGQGENYEQYF
CDR3nt: TGTGCCAGCAGCGTAGCAGCGGGACAGGGTGAGAACTACGAGCAGTACTTC
j_gene: TRBJ2-7
d_gene: TRBD1
abundance: NA
v_gene: TRBV9

CDR3aa: CAISSGGGPGRGNTIYF
CDR3nt: TGTGCCATCAGTTCAGGGGGAGGTCCCGGCCGCGGAAACACCATATATTTT
j_gene: TRBJ1-3
d_gene: TRBD1
abundance: NA
v_gene: TRBV10-3

CDR3aa: CASSVHPGATNYGYTF
CDR3nt: TGTGCCAGCAGCGTTCATCCGGGAGCAACAAACTATGGCTACACCTTC
j_gene: TRBJ1-2
d_gene: NA
abundance: NA
v_gene: TRBV9